Sequencing of this T cell receptor beta chain was carried out in a study of a mutant IDH1 vaccine in newly diagnosed glioma. Study details: Vaccine administration was initiated 4-6 weeks following radiotherapy alone, or with temozolomide cycles. Former treatment meant radiotherapy, temozolomide, or both; the majority had gotten both.

In this sample, this clone turned up once. The antigen remains unidentified. The trim removed 2 bases at V and 9 bases at J, leaving 10 bases unmatched. CDR1 and CDR2 from the germline V gene are SGHDN and FVKESK. This CDR3 spans 17 amino acids. The data were produced by immunoSEQ multiplex PCR, yet TCRdb's version contains in-frame clones alone and is incomplete. The table has some 47,000 clones, around 81% seen once. As to time point: week 35, safety follow-up. Doses consisted of 300 ug of mutant IDH1 20-mer peptide each, paired with topical imiquimod. Patients received eight vaccinations in weeks 1, 3, 5, 7, 11, 15, 19, 23. The donors' diagnosis was new WHO grade 3 or 4 astrocytoma that was IDH1-mutant and ATRX-lost.

The rearrangement uses TRBV14 and TRBJ2-1; 13 bases map to TRBD2. The source of this sequence is a woman aged 40 to 49 with glioma. Some clones in this sample may be carry-over from other donors' samples. The sample here was PBMCs, taken from a glioma patient whose treatment included an IDH1 peptide vaccine. The DNA of the CDR3 is TGTGCCAGCAGCCAACAGACGGGACTAGCGGGATACGGTGAGCAGTTCTTC. The encoded protein is CASSQQTGLAGYGEQFF. The full variable domain, its missing parts supplied by reference TRBV14 and TRBJ2-1, is EAGVTQFPSHSVIEKGQTVTLRCDPISGHDNLYWYRRVMGKEIKFLLHFVKESKQDESGMPNNRFLAERTGGTYSTLKVQPAELEDSGVYFCASSQQTGLAGYGEQFFGPGTRLTVL.